The 15 T cell receptor beta chains given below trace back to one sample, sequenced in a study of cytotoxic CD8 clonotypes in ibrutinib-treated CLL. Some clones are missing from TCRdb's copy, which holds only in-frame ones; the method was immunoSEQ multiplex PCR. The sample holds approximately 280,000 clones, around 69% seen once. The source was PBMCs, collected at disease progression, from a patient treated with ibrutinib. Source of these receptors: a human donor with chronic lymphocytic leukemia.

This chain uses TRBV2 with TRBJ1-2, with 7 bases identical to TRBD1. Germline-derived CDR1 and CDR2 are SNHLY and FYNNEI. The CDR3 spans 15 residues. The junction had 10 bases not matched to a gene; V was cut back by 5 bases and J by 4 bases. This chain's CDR3 is CASSLKTGWGYGYTF. CDR3 DNA: TGTGCCAGCAGTTTAAAGACAGGGTGGGGCTATGGCTACACCTTC.

This clone was detected a few times. The chain employs TRBV5-1 and TRBJ1-1; weak D call: TRBD1 (5 bases). Looked up from germline, CDR1 is SGHRS and CDR2 is YFSETQ. V lost 1 base to trimming and J lost 4 bases, with 14 bases between them. The CDR3 runs to 15 residues. CDR3: CASSLTGRVGTEAFF. DNA for the CDR3: TGCGCCAGCAGCTTGACGGGCAGGGTGGGCACTGAAGCTTTCTTT.

V gene TRBV13 combines with J gene TRBJ2-1; TRBD2 is a possible D gene (5 bases). Deletions cut 0 bases from V and 9 bases from J, with 12 bases between. Germline V gene sequence: CDR1 PRHDT, CDR2 FYEKMQ (reference sequence). This CDR3 region has 14 residues. The CDR3 protein is CASSLGRVLSEQFF. The CDR3 DNA is TGTGCCAGCAGCTTAGGGAGGGTCCTGAGTGAGCAGTTCTTC.

This chain uses TRBV6-6 with TRBJ2-4; 7 bases map to TRBD1. V was pared by 8 bases and J by 1 base, with 2 bases of the junction left unmatched. The CDR3 contains 13 residues. In germline, CDR1 is MNHNY, CDR2 SVGAGI (reference sequence). CDR3 loop: CASRDSAKNIQYF. The DNA of the CDR3 is TGTGCCAGCCGGGACAGCGCCAAAAACATTCAGTACTTC.

The gene calls are TRBV7-8 and TRBJ2-2; D is ambiguous. Germline values: CDR1 SGHVS, CDR2 FQNEAQ. Trimming shortened V by 6 bases and J by 4 bases, and 9 bases separated the two germline ends. This CDR3 contains 13 residues. The CDR3 loop reads CASRPSGTGELFF. The CDR3, as DNA: TGTGCCAGCAGGCCTTCGGGCACCGGGGAGCTGTTTTTT. The full variable domain, rest sourced from reference TRBV7-8 and TRBJ2-2, is GAGVSQSPRYKVAKRGQDVALRCDPISGHVSLFWYQQALGQGPEFLTYFQNEAQLDKSGLPSDRFFAERPEGSVSTLKIQRTQQEDSAVYLCASRPSGTGELFFGEGSRLTVL.

In DNA form, the CDR3 reads TGTGCCAGCAGCTTGGTAACAGGCACTGAAGCTTTCTTT. Amino acid sequence: CASSLVTGTEAFF. The genes are TRBV5-4 and TRBJ1-1, with a weak D call TRBD1 (5 bases). CDR3 length: 13 amino acids. Trimming removed 0 bases at V and 4 bases at J, with 7 bases between. Germline CDR1 and CDR2: SGHNT and YYREEE (reference sequence).

V and J are TRBV19 and TRBJ1-2; D may be TRBD1 (6 bases). There are 14 residues in the CDR3. Trimming removed 2 bases at V and 4 bases at J, with 11 bases between. CDR1 is LNHDA, CDR2 SQIVND, per germline (reference sequence). Here the CDR3 reads CASSISGGSYGYTF. DNA for the CDR3: TGTGCCAGTAGTATAAGCGGGGGCTCCTATGGCTACACCTTC.

The chain uses TRBV5-1 and TRBJ2-7, with 8 bases lining up with TRBD2. CDR3 length equals 15 residues. Germline CDR1 and CDR2: SGHRS and YFSETQ. Trimming at V came to 5 bases and at J to 0 bases, leaving 7 bases not matched to a gene. The chain's CDR3 is CASRSSSGFSYEQYF. CDR3 DNA: TGCGCCAGCAGGTCCTCTAGCGGGTTCTCCTACGAGCAGTACTTC.

The chain links TRBV19 to TRBJ2-7, with D maybe TRBD2 (6 bases). CDR1 and CDR2 (germline): LNHDA, SQIVND (reference sequence). V was trimmed by 2 bases and J by 3 bases, leaving 8 bases between them. The CDR3 extends over 13 amino acids. The CDR3 reads CASSILGGYEQYF. The CDR3 region has the DNA TGTGCCAGTAGTATACTGGGGGGCTACGAGCAGTACTTC.

This chain uses TRBV6-5 with TRBJ1-2; a weak D match, TRBD1 (5 bases). The germline gives CDR1 MNHEY, CDR2 SVGAGI. The ends were cut back, 6 bases at V and 8 bases at J, with 22 bases in the middle. The CDR3 runs to 15 residues. CDR3 coding DNA: TGTGCCAGCAGGAGGATCACTGAGGGGACCTTCGGCTACACCTTC. This sequence encodes CASRRITEGTFGYTF.

There are a few counts of this clone. This chain links TRBV5-1 with TRBJ2-7; 7 nucleotides line up with TRBD2. CDR1 and CDR2 from the germline V gene are SGHRS and YFSETQ. Trimming cost V 5 bases and J 0 bases; bases outside gene matches: 8. The CDR3 loop spans 15 amino acids. The CDR3 DNA sequence: TGCGCCAGCAGGTCCCTTAGCGGGCACTCCTACGAGCAGTACTTC. Translating gives CASRSLSGHSYEQYF. Complete variable domain (other parts from reference TRBV5-1 and TRBJ2-7): KAGVTQTPRYLIKTRGQQVTLSCSPISGHRSVSWYQQTPGQGLQFLFEYFSETQRNKGNFPGRFSGRQFSNSRSEMNVSTLELGDSALYLCASRSLSGHSYEQYFGPGTRLTVT.

This clone occurred a few times. This chain joins TRBV10-3 and TRBJ2-7; possible D gene TRBD2, 6 bases. The CDR3 is 15 residues long. The germline V gene encodes CDR1 ENHRY and CDR2 SYGVKD. V gave up 10 bases and J gave up 4 bases, with 23 bases separating them. CDR3 nucleotides: TGTGCCACCCTCCCGGAGGGGTTCCTAGGTTACGAGCAGTACTTC. Translated, it gives CATLPEGFLGYEQYF.

CDR3 DNA: TGCAGTGCCCCCACCGGAAACACCATATATTTT. This gives the protein CSAPTGNTIYF. The rearrangement links TRBV20-1 to TRBJ1-3; D ambiguous. Trimming cost V 6 bases and J 4 bases, with 7 bases left between them. The CDR3 length is 11 residues. The germline gives CDR1 DFQATT, CDR2 SNEGSKA (reference sequence).

This chain links TRBV2 with TRBJ2-7; no definite D call. The V gene's germline CDR1 is SNHLY and CDR2 FYNNEI. The CDR3 covers 12 residues. The V and J ends lost 8 bases and 5 bases respectively, with 13 bases between them. CDR3 in amino acids: CASGLRLDEQYF. CDR3 DNA: TGTGCCAGCGGCCTTCGGCTCGACGAGCAGTACTTC.

The gene calls are TRBV7-2 and TRBJ1-3; no clear D gene. This CDR3 contains 16 residues. Trimming removed 3 bases from V and 0 bases from J, with 12 bases in between. CDR1 is SGHTA, CDR2 FQGNSA, per germline. This CDR3 is CASSLGRTFSGNTIYF. The CDR3 coding sequence is TGTGCCAGCAGCTTGGGCAGAACCTTCTCTGGAAACACCATATATTTT.